These T cell receptor beta chains were read from a single sample in a study of blood T cell repertoires in COVID-19. The data were produced by immunoSEQ multiplex PCR, yet TCRdb's version contains in-frame clones alone and is incomplete. The data show 250,000 to 350,000 clones, 89% seen once. Sequenced sample: peripheral blood. The receptors here all came from an older woman with acute or convalescent COVID-19. CDR3s include the opening cysteine and the closing phenylalanine or tryptophan. D genes are given only for firm matches. Only some rows state a clone size, as once, few, many or a class for expanded clones.

V gene,clone size,J gene,D gene,CDR3 protein,CDR3 DNA
TRBV6-2/TRBV6-3,.,TRBJ1-1,TRBD1,CASSYSGQTMNTEAFF,TGTGCCAGCAGTTACTCGGGACAGACCATGAACACTGAAGCTTTCTTT
TRBV6-2/TRBV6-3,few,TRBJ2-1,.,CASSYSLARGPYNEQFF,TGTGCCAGCAGTTACTCCCTAGCGCGAGGCCCCTACAATGAGCAGTTCTTC
TRBV12-5,.,TRBJ1-1,.,CASVEGPGGAFF,TGTGCTAGTGTCGAGGGACCCGGGGGAGCTTTCTTT
TRBV5-1,.,TRBJ2-7,TRBD1,CASSLFGQGAHEQYF,TGCGCCAGCAGCTTGTTCGGGCAGGGGGCCCACGAGCAGTACTTC
TRBV6-2/TRBV6-3,.,TRBJ1-6,TRBD1,CASSYSKFLQGVNSPLHF,TGTGCCAGCAGTTACTCGAAGTTTCTTCAGGGGGTAAATTCACCCCTCCACTTT
TRBV4-1,.,TRBJ2-1,.,CASSSTSYNEQFF,TGCGCCAGCAGCTCTACTAGTTACAATGAGCAGTTCTTC
TRBV10-3,.,TRBJ2-1,.,CAISGFSDRRYNEQFF,TGTGCCATCAGTGGCTTTAGCGACCGAAGGTACAATGAGCAGTTCTTC
TRBV7-2,once,TRBJ1-5,TRBD1,CASRTGPNQPQHF,TGTGCCAGCAGGACAGGGCCCAATCAGCCCCAGCATTTT
TRBV4-3,.,TRBJ2-1,TRBD2,CASSPASGGAGDNEQFF,TGCGCCAGCAGCCCCGCTAGCGGGGGGGCCGGGGACAATGAGCAGTTCTTC
TRBV4-3,.,TRBJ2-3,TRBD2,CASSQRLAGGPTDTQYF,TGCGCCAGCAGCCAACGACTAGCGGGAGGACCCACAGATACGCAGTATTTT
TRBV27,.,TRBJ1-6,TRBD1,CASSFRDRGNSPLHF,TGTGCCAGCAGTTTTCGGGACAGGGGAAATTCACCCCTCCACTTT
TRBV7-2,.,TRBJ1-4,.,CASSLGSYEKLFF,TGTGCCAGCAGCCTGGGGAGTTATGAAAAACTGTTTTTT
TRBV9,.,TRBJ2-1,.,CASSAGRTGSLSSYNEQFF,TGTGCCAGCAGCGCCGGGAGGACAGGGAGCCTCAGCTCCTACAATGAGCAGTTCTTC
TRBV11-2,.,TRBJ2-5,TRBD1,CASSSWTGPQETQYF,TGTGCCAGCAGCTCGTGGACAGGGCCACAAGAGACCCAGTACTTC
TRBV28,.,TRBJ2-5,TRBD2,CARDPGTSGDSTYQETQYF,TGTGCCAGAGACCCCGGGACTAGCGGAGATTCAACTTACCAAGAGACCCAGTACTTC
TRBV6-5,.,TRBJ1-4,TRBD1,CASRDRVLNEKLFF,TGTGCCAGCAGAGACAGGGTTCTTAATGAAAAACTGTTTTTT
TRBV27,.,TRBJ2-7,TRBD2,CASSPHRGLAGEMRYEQYF,TGTGCCAGCAGTCCACACCGTGGGCTAGCGGGAGAAATGAGATACGAGCAGTACTTC
TRBV28,.,TRBJ2-1,TRBD2,CASSSLAGSYNEQFF,TGTGCCAGCAGTTCGCTAGCGGGTTCCTACAATGAGCAGTTCTTC
TRBV10-3,once,TRBJ2-2,.,CAIGGGRNTGELFF,TGTGCCATCGGAGGCGGGCGGAACACCGGGGAGCTGTTTTTT